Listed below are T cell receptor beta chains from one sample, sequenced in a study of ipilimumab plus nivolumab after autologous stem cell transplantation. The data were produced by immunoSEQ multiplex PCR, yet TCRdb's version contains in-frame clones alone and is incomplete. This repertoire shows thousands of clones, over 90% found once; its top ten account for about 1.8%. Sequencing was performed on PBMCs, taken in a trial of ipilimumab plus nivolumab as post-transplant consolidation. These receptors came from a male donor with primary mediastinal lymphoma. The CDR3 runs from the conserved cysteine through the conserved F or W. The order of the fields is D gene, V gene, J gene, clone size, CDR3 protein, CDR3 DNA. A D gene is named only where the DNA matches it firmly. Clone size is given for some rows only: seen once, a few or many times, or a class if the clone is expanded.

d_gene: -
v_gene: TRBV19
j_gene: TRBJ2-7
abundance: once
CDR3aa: CASSIEGGSSYEQYF
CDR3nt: TGTGCCAGTAGTATAGAAGGGGGGTCCTCCTACGAGCAGTACTTC

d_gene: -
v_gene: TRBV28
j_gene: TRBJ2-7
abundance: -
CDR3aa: CASSRGSYEQYF
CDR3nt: TGTGCCAGCAGTCGGGGTAGCTACGAGCAGTACTTC

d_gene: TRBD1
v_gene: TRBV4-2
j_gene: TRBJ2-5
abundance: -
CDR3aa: CASSQGGDRGSPYQETQYF
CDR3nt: TGTGCCAGCAGCCAAGGGGGGGACAGGGGATCCCCCTACCAAGAGACCCAGTACTTC

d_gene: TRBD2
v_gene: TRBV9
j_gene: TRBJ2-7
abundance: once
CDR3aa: CASSKLAGGYEQYF
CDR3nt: TGTGCCAGCAGCAAACTAGCGGGGGGGTACGAGCAGTACTTC

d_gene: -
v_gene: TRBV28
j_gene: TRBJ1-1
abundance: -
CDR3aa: CASSRDRGAFF
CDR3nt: TGTGCCAGCAGCCGTGACCGCGGAGCTTTCTTT

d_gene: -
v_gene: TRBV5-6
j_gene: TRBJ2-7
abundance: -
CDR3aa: CASSLTLSSGGVEQYF
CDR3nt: TGTGCCAGCAGCTTGACACTAAGTTCCGGGGGAGTCGAGCAGTACTTC

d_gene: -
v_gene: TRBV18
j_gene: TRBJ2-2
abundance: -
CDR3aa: CASSTTGVNTGELFF
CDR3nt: TGTGCCAGCTCAACAACGGGGGTTAACACCGGGGAGCTGTTTTTT

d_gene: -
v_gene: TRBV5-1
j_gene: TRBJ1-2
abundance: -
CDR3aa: CASSLDGLARGYTF
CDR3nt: TGCGCCAGCAGCTTGGACGGGCTCGCACGGGGCTACACCTTC

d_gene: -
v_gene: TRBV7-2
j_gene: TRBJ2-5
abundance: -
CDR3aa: CASSSPQEETQYF
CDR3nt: TGTGCCAGCAGCTCCCCCCAGGAAGAGACCCAGTACTTC

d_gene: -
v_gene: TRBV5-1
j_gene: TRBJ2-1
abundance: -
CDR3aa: CASSPSSYNEQFF
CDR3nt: TGCGCCAGCAGCCCCAGCTCCTACAATGAGCAGTTCTTC

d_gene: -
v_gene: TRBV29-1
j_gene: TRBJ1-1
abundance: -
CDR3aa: CSVVRSPNTEAFF
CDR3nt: TGCAGCGTTGTCAGGTCCCCGAACACTGAAGCTTTCTTT

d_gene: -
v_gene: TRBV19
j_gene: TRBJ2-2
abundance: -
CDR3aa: CASSIVEGGKGELFF
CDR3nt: TGTGCCAGTAGTATCGTCGAGGGCGGAAAGGGGGAGCTGTTTTTT

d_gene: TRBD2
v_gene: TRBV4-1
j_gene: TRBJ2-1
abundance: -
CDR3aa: CASSSPGTSGRVISGHNEQFF
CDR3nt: TGCGCCAGCAGCAGTCCCGGGACTAGCGGGAGAGTTATTAGTGGGCACAATGAGCAGTTCTTC

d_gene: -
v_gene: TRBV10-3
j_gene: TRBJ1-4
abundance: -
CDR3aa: CAISEGGLTGDEKLFF
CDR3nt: TGTGCCATCAGTGAGGGGGGGCTCACCGGCGATGAAAAACTGTTTTTT

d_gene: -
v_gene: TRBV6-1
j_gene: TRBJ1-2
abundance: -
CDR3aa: CATEAGYGYTF
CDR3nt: TGTGCCACAGAGGCGGGATATGGCTACACCTTC

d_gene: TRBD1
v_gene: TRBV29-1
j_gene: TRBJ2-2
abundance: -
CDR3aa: CSVGEGADTGELFF
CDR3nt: TGCAGCGTTGGTGAGGGGGCGGACACCGGGGAGCTGTTTTTT

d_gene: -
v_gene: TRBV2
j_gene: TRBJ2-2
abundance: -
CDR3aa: CASSPGNTGELFF
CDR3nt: TGTGCCAGCAGTCCGGGTAACACCGGGGAGCTGTTTTTT

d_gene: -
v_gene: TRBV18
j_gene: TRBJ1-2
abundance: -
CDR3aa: CASSLDSESGYTF
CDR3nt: TGTGCCAGCTCACTAGACTCGGAGAGTGGCTACACCTTC

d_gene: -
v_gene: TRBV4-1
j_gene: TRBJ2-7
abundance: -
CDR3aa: CASSQVEDLYSYEQYF
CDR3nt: TGCGCCAGCAGCCAAGTCGAAGACTTGTACTCCTACGAGCAGTACTTC

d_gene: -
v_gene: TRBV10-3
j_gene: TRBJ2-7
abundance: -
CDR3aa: CAIGQGVYEQYF
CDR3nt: TGTGCCATTGGGCAGGGTGTCTACGAGCAGTACTTC

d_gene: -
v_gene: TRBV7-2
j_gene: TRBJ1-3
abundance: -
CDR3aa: CASSATSAGGNTIYF
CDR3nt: TGTGCCAGCAGCGCAACCTCGGCGGGCGGAAACACCATATATTTT

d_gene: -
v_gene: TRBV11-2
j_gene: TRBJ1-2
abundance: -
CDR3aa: CASSLFRSGGIYGYTF
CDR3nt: TGTGCCAGCAGCTTATTTAGGAGCGGGGGAATCTATGGCTACACCTTC

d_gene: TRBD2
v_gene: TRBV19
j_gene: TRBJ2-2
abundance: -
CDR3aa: CASSPGLAGWTGELFF
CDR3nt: TGTGCCAGTAGCCCAGGTCTAGCGGGGTGGACCGGGGAGCTGTTTTTT

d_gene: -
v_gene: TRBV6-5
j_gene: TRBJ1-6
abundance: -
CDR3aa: CASRSPGPRVTLHF
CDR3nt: TGTGCCAGCAGGTCTCCGGGACCCCGAGTCACCCTCCACTTT

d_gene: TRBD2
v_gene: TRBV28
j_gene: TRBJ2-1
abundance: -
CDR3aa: CASILGGTSGSHEQFF
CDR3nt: TGTGCCAGCATTCTCGGTGGGACTAGCGGGAGTCATGAGCAGTTCTTC

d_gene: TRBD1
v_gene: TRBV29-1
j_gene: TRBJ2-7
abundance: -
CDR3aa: CSVDDRGSEQYF
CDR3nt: TGCAGCGTTGACGACAGGGGAAGCGAGCAGTACTTC

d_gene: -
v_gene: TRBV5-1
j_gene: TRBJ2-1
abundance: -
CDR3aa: CASSETYNEQFF
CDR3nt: TGCGCCAGCAGCGAGACCTACAATGAGCAGTTCTTC

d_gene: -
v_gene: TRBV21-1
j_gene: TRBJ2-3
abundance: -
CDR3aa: CASSLRDASGGSTDTQYF
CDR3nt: TGTGCCAGCAGCCTGCGGGATGCTAGCGGGGGAAGCACAGATACGCAGTATTTT

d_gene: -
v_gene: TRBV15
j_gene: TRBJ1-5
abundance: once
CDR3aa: CATSRDSYSNQPQHF
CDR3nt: TGTGCCACCAGCAGAGATTCGTATAGCAATCAGCCCCAGCATTTT

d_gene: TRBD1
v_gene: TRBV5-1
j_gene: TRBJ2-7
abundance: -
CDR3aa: CASRQGRTYEQYF
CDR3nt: TGCGCCAGTAGACAGGGGCGAACCTACGAGCAGTACTTC

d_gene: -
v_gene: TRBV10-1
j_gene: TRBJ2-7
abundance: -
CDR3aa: CASSDRGRREQYF
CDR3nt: TGCGCCAGCAGTGACCGGGGTCGACGCGAGCAGTACTTC

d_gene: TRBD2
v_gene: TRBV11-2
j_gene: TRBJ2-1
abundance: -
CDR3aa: CASSHETSGSLFF
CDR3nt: TGTGCCAGCAGCCACGAGACTAGCGGGAGTCTGTTCTTC

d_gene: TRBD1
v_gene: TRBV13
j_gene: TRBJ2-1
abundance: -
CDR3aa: CASGTGSQSYNEQFF
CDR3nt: TGTGCCAGCGGGACAGGGTCCCAATCCTACAATGAGCAGTTCTTC

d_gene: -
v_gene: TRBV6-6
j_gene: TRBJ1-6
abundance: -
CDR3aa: CASTSKYSSPLHF
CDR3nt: TGTGCCAGCACTAGCAAATATAGTTCACCCCTCCACTTT

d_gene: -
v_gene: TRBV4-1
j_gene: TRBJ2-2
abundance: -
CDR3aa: CASSQLQGNTGELFF
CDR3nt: TGCGCCAGCAGCCAGTTGCAGGGGAACACCGGGGAGCTGTTTTTT

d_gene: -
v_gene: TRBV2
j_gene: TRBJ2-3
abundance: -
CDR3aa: CASSVQGTGTTDTQYF
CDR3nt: TGTGCCAGCAGTGTACAGGGAACGGGGACCACAGATACGCAGTATTTT

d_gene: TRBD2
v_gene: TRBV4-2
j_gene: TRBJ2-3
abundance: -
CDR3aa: CASSQERSGGNSDTQYF
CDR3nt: TGTGCCAGCAGCCAAGAAAGGAGCGGGGGGAACTCAGATACGCAGTATTTT

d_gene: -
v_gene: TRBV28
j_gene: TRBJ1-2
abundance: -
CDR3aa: CASRQNYGYTF
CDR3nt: TGTGCCAGCCGACAGAACTATGGCTACACCTTC

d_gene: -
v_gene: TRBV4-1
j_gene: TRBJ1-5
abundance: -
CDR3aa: CASSQDLGRPGQPQHF
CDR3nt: TGCGCCAGCAGCCAAGATCTTGGGAGACCAGGACAGCCCCAGCATTTT

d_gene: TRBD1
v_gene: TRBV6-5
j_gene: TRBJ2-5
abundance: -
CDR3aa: CASIGQGAGETQYF
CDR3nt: TGTGCCAGCATCGGACAGGGGGCTGGAGAGACCCAGTACTTC

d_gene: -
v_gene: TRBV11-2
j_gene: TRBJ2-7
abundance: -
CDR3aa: CASSPQGSHEQYF
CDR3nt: TGTGCCAGCAGCCCTCAGGGGTCGCACGAGCAGTACTTC

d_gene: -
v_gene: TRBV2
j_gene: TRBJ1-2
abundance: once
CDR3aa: CASSLSMEGYTF
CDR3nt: TGTGCCAGCAGTCTCTCTATGGAGGGCTACACCTTC